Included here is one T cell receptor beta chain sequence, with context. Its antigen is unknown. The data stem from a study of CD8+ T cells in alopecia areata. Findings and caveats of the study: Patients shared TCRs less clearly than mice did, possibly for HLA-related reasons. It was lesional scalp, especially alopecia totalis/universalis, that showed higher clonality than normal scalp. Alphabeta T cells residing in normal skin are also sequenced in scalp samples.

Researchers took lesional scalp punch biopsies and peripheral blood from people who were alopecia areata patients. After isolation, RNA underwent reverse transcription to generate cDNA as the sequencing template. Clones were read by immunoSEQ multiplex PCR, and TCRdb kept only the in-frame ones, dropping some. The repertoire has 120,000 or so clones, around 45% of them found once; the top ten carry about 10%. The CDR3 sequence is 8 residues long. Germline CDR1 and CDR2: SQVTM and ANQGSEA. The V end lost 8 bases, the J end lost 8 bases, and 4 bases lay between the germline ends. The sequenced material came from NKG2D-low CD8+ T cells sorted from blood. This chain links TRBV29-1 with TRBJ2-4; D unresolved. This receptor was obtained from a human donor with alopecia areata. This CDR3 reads CSSDIQYF. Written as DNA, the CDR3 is TGCAGCTCAGACATTCAGTACTTC.